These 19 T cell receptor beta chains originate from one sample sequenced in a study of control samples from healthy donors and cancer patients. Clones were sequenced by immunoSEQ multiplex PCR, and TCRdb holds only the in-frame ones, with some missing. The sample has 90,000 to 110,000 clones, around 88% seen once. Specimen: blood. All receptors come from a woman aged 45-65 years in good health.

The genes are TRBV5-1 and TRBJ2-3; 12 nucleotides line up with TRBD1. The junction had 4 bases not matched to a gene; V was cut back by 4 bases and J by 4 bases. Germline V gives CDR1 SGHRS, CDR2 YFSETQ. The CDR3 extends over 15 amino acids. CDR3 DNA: TGCGCCAGCAGCCAGGGACAGGGGGCCCCAGATACGCAGTATTTT. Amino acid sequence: CASSQGQGAPDTQYF.

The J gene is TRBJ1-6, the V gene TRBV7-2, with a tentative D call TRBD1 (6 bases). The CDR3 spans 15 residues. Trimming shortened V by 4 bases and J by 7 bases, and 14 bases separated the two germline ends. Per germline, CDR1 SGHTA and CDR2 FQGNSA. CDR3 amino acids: CASSSLQGGNSPLHF. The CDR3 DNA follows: TGTGCCAGCAGCTCGTTACAGGGAGGCAATTCACCCCTCCACTTT.

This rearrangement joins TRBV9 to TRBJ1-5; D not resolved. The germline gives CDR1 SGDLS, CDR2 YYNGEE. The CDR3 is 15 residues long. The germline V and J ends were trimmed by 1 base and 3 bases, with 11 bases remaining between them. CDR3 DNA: TGTGCCAGCAGCGTATCCGGAACCCTCAATCAGCCCCAGCATTTT. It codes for CASSVSGTLNQPQHF.

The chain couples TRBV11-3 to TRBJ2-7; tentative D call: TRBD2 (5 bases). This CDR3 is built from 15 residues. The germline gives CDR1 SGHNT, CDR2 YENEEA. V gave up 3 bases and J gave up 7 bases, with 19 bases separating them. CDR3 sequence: CASSLHGLPLEEQYF. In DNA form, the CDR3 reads TGTGCCAGCAGCTTGCACGGACTCCCACTCGAGGAGCAGTACTTC. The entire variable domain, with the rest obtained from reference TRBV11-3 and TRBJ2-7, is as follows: EAGVVQSPRYKIIEKKQPVAFWCNPISGHNTLYWYLQNLGQGPELLIRYENEEAVDDSQLPKDRFSAERLKGVDSTLKIQPAELGDSAVYLCASSLHGLPLEEQYFGPGTRLTVT.

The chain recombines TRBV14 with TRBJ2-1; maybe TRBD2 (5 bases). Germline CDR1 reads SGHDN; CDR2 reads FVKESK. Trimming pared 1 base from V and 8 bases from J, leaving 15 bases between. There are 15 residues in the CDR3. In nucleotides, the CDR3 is TGTGCCAGCAGCCAAGCCGGGGTTATGATAGATGAGCAGTTCTTC. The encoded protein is CASSQAGVMIDEQFF.

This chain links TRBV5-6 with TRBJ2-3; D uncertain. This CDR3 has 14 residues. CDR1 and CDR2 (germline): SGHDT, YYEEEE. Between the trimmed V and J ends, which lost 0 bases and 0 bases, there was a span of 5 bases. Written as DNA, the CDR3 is TGTGCCAGCAGCTTGGCCTCTAGCACAGATACGCAGTATTTT. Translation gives CASSLASSTDTQYF. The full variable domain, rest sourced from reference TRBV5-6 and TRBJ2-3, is DAGVTQSPTHLIKTRGQQVTLRCSPKSGHDTVSWYQQALGQGPQFIFQYYEEEERQRGNFPDRFSGHQFPNYSSELNVNALLLGDSALYLCASSLASSTDTQYFGPGTRLTVL.

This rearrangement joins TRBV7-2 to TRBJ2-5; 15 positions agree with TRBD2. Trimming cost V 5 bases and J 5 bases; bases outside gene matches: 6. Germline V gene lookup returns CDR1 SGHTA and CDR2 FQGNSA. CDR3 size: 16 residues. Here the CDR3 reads CASSPGLAGGRETQYF. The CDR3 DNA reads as TGTGCCAGCAGCCCCGGACTAGCGGGGGGGCGGGAGACCCAGTACTTC.

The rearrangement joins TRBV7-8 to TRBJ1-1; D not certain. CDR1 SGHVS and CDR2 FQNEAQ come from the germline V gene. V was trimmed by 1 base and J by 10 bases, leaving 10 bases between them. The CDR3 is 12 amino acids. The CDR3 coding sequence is TGTGCCAGCAGCTTAGGAATCTGGGGAGCTTTCTTT. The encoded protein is CASSLGIWGAFF.

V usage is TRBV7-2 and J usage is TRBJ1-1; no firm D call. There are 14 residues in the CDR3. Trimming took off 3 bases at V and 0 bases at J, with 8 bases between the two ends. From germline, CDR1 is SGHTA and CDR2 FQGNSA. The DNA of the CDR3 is TGTGCCAGCAGCTTTAGGCGGGTGAACACTGAAGCTTTCTTT. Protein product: CASSFRRVNTEAFF.

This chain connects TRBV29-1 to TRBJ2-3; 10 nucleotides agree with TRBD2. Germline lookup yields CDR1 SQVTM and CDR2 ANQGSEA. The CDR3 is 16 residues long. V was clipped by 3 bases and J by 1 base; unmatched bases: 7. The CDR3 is CSVDRLAGDGTDTQYF. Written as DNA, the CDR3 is TGCAGCGTTGATAGGCTAGCGGGAGACGGCACAGATACGCAGTATTTT.

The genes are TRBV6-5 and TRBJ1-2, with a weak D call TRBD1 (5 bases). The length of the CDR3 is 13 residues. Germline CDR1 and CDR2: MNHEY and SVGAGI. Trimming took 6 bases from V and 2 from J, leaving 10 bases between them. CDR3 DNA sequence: TGTGCCAGCAGCCCCGGACACAACTATGGCTACACCTTC. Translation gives CASSPGHNYGYTF.

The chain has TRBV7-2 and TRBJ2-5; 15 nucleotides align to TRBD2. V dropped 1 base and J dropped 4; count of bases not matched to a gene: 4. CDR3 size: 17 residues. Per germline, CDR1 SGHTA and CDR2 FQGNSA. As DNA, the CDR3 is TGTGCCAGCAGCTTAGGCGGACTAGCGGGAGGGGGAGAGACCCAGTACTTC. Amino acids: CASSLGGLAGGGETQYF.

The CDR3 sequence: CATRGSGANVLTF. The CDR3 DNA reads TGCGCCACTCGGGGCTCTGGGGCCAACGTCCTGACTTTC. The rearrangement joins TRBV5-1 to TRBJ2-6; D is perhaps TRBD2 (5 bases). CDR1 is SGHRS and CDR2 is YFSETQ in the germline V gene. The V end lost 9 bases, the J end lost 0 bases, and 7 bases lay between the germline ends. The CDR3 has 13 residues.

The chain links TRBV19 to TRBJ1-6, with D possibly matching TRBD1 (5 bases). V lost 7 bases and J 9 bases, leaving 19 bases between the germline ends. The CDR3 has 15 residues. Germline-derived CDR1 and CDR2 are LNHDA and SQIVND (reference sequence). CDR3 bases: TGTGCCAGTACCCCGCGGGGGGGACCGGCTTCACCCCTCCACTTT. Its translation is CASTPRGGPASPLHF. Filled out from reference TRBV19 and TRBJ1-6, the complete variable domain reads DGGITQSPKYLFRKEGQNVTLSCEQNLNHDAMYWYRQDPGQGLRLIYYSQIVNDFQKGDIAEGYSVSREKKESFPLTVTSAQKNPTAFYLCASTPRGGPASPLHFGNGTRLTVT.

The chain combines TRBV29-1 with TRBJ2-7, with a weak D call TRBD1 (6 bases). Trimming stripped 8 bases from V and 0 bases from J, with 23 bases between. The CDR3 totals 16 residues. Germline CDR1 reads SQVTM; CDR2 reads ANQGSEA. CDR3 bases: TGCAGCAACAGGGCATTAGATTACATGAGCTCCTACGAGCAGTACGTC. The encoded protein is CSNRALDYMSSYEQYV.

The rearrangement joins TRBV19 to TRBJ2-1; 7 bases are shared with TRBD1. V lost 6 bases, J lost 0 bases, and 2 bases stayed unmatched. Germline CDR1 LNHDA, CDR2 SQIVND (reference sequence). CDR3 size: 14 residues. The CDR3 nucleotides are TGTGCCAGTAGGGGACAGAGCTCCTACAATGAGCAGTTCTTC. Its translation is CASRGQSSYNEQFF.

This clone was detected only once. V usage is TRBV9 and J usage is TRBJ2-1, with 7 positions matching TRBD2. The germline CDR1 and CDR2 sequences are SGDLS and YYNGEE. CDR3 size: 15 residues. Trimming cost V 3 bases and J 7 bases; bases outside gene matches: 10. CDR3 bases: TGTGCCAGCAGCGCCGGGCGCGGGAGATATAATGAGCAGTTCTTC. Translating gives CASSAGRGRYNEQFF.

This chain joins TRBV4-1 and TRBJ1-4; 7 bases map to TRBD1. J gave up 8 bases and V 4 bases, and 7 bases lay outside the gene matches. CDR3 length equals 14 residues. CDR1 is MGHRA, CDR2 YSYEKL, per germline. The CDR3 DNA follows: TGCGCCAGCAGCCCCGGCAGGGGGTACGAAAAACTGTTTTTT. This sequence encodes CASSPGRGYEKLFF.

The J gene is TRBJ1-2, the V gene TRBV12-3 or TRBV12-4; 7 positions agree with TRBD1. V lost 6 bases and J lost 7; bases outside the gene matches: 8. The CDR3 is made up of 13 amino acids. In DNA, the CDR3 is TGTGCCAGCAGCCCCGACAGGGTAGGTGGCTACACCTTC. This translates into CASSPDRVGGYTF.